One sample yielded the 32 T cell receptor beta chains listed below, sequenced in a study of human thymus T cells. Libraries were prepared by immunoSEQ multiplex PCR; TCRdb keeps only in-frame clonotypes and omits some of them. The data show more than 45,000 clones, approximately 93% seen once. Specimen: blood. The receptors here all came from a boy under two years old with a congenital heart defect but otherwise immunologically healthy.

The rearrangement joins TRBV27 to TRBJ1-2, with 7 bases matching TRBD1. Germline V gene sequence: CDR1 MNHEY, CDR2 SMNVEV (reference sequence). CDR3 length: 14 amino acids. Trimming at V came to 6 bases and at J to 6 bases, leaving 10 bases not matched to a gene. The CDR3 region has the DNA TGTGCCAGCAGCCCTACAATGACAGGGAATGGCTACACCTTC. It codes for CASSPTMTGNGYTF.

A note on this clone: The junction differs from germline at one of its ends, possibly a read error. V and J are TRBV30 and TRBJ2-1; no clear D gene. CDR1 and CDR2 (germline): GTSNPN, SVGIG (reference sequence). The CDR3 runs 11 residues. The CDR3 loop reads CAWSPYDEQFF. The CDR3 DNA follows: TGTGCCTGGAGTCCCTACGATGAGCAGTTCTTC.

Concerning this clone itself: Other nucleotide sequences in the sample specify the same CDR3. The chain uses TRBV19 and TRBJ2-7, with TRBD1 identical over 7 bases. The CDR3 has 13 residues. Trimming took 1 base from V and 3 from J; bases not matched to a gene: 0. Germline lookup yields CDR1 LNHDA and CDR2 SQIVND (reference sequence). The CDR3 protein is CASSIGTGYEQYF. In DNA, the CDR3 is TGTGCCAGTAGTATAGGGACAGGCTACGAGCAGTACTTC. Full variable domain (outside the CDR3, taken from reference TRBV19 and TRBJ2-7): DGGITQSPKYLFRKEGQNVTLSCEQNLNHDAMYWYRQDPGQGLRLIYYSQIVNDFQKGDIAEGYSVSREKKESFPLTVTSAQKNPTAFYLCASSIGTGYEQYFGPGTRLTVT.

J is TRBJ2-7 and V is TRBV28, with 9 bases lining up with TRBD1. Germline CDR1 is MDHEN and CDR2 is SYDVKM. Germline trimming cut 5 bases from V and 4 bases from J; bases unmatched to any gene: 9. The length of the CDR3 is 15 residues. As DNA, the CDR3 is TGTGCCAGCAGTCGACCGGGACAGGGCCCTTACGAGCAGTACTTC. Its protein is CASSRPGQGPYEQYF.

The chain is built from TRBV19 and TRBJ1-6; TRBD1 is a possible D gene (5 bases). This CDR3 spans 16 amino acids. The V end lost 5 bases, the J end lost 5 bases, and 16 bases lay between the germline ends. Germline CDR1 reads LNHDA; CDR2 reads SQIVND (reference sequence). This chain's CDR3 is CASSLFWGGDNSPLHF. The CDR3 DNA reads as TGTGCCAGTAGTCTATTTTGGGGAGGGGATAATTCACCCCTCCACTTT.

V is TRBV18 and J is TRBJ2-7, with D uncertain. The CDR3 sequence is 13 residues long. Trimming took off 3 bases at V and 4 bases at J, with 10 bases between the two ends. Germline CDR1 and CDR2: KGHSH and LQKENI. The CDR3, as DNA: TGTGCCAGCTCACCGGAAACCCTATACGAGCAGTACTTC. It encodes CASSPETLYEQYF.

The J gene is TRBJ2-3, the V gene TRBV6-5; tentatively, D is TRBD1 (6 bases). The CDR3 is 14 residues long. Germline values: CDR1 MNHEY, CDR2 SVGAGI. The V gene lost 5 bases and the J gene lost 2 bases, with 11 bases spanning the gap. The CDR3, as DNA: TGTGCCAGCAGTGGACAGTTCTCCACAGATACGCAGTATTTT. Translation: CASSGQFSTDTQYF.

The chain employs TRBV4-1 and TRBJ2-1; 9 positions match TRBD2. Germline trimming cut 4 bases from V and 3 bases from J; bases unmatched to any gene: 7. The CDR3 sequence is 16 residues long. Per the germline V gene, CDR1 is MGHRA and CDR2 is YSYEKL. CDR3 loop: CASSLGLAGRYNEQFF. The DNA of the CDR3 is TGCGCCAGCAGCCTGGGCCTAGCGGGACGCTACAATGAGCAGTTCTTC.

The count of this clone is one. V gene TRBV5-5 combines with J gene TRBJ2-3; D uncertain. CDR3 length equals 12 residues. CDR1 and CDR2 from the germline V gene are SGHKS and YYEKEE (reference sequence). V lost 6 bases and J 8 bases, leaving 13 bases between the germline ends. The chain's CDR3 is CASTREFGTQYF. CDR3 sequence (DNA): TGTGCCAGCACCCGAGAATTCGGTACGCAGTATTTT.

The chain carries TRBV7-2 and TRBJ2-3, with D maybe TRBD2 (6 bases). Between the trimmed V and J ends, which lost 5 bases and 1 base, there was a span of 13 bases. The germline gives CDR1 SGHTA, CDR2 FQGNSA. This CDR3 contains 15 residues. The CDR3 DNA reads TGTGCCAGCAGCCCGGTGTCGGGGGGCACAGATACGCAGTATTTT. It specifies CASSPVSGGTDTQYF.

V is TRBV7-2 and J is TRBJ1-4; D is unresolved. V gave up 0 bases and J gave up 11 bases, with 7 bases separating them. There are 12 residues in the CDR3. Germline values: CDR1 SGHTA, CDR2 FQGNSA. CDR3 sequence: CASSLAPGKLFF. CDR3 nucleotides: TGTGCCAGCAGCTTAGCTCCGGGGAAACTGTTTTTT.

The gene calls are TRBV7-9 and TRBJ2-1; D is unresolved. V shed 4 bases and J shed 1 base, with 5 bases lying between them. In germline, CDR1 is SEHNR, CDR2 FQNEAQ (reference sequence). The CDR3 sequence is 13 residues long. Written as DNA, the CDR3 is TGTGCCAGCAGCTCCCCGTCCTACAATGAGCAGTTCTTC. Encoded protein: CASSSPSYNEQFF. The variable domain in full, completed from reference TRBV7-9 and TRBJ2-1, reads DTGVSQNPRHKITKRGQNVTFRCDPISEHNRLYWYRQTLGQGPEFLTYFQNEAQLEKSRLLSDRFSAERPKGSFSTLEIQRTEQGDSAMYLCASSSPSYNEQFFGPGTRLTVL.

The chain combines TRBV6-1 with TRBJ1-5; no clear D gene. The V and J ends lost 3 bases and 6 bases respectively, with 3 bases between them. There are 11 residues in the CDR3. Looked up from germline, CDR1 is MNHNS and CDR2 is SASEGT. In nucleotides, the CDR3 is TGTGCCAGCAGTGAGGGTCAGCCCCAGCATTTT. Its translation: CASSEGQPQHF.

V usage is TRBV15 and J usage is TRBJ2-5, with D perhaps given as TRBD1 or TRBD2 (5 bases each). Germline V CDR1 and CDR2: LNHNV, YYDKDF (reference sequence). The CDR3 extends over 15 amino acids. Trimming stripped 2 bases from V and 4 bases from J, with 14 bases between. The CDR3 protein is CATSRNLGAVETQYF. The DNA of the CDR3 is TGTGCCACCAGCAGAAATCTCGGGGCCGTAGAGACCCAGTACTTC.

CDR3 DNA: TGTGCCAGCAGTGAATGGGAGCAGCAAACATACTATGGCTACACCTTC. This codes for CASSEWEQQTYYGYTF. V is TRBV6-1 and J is TRBJ1-2, with unresolved D. V lost 2 bases and J 3 bases, leaving 16 bases between the germline ends. This CDR3 has 16 residues. CDR1 is MNHNS and CDR2 is SASEGT in the germline V gene.

The chain carries TRBV7-9 and TRBJ1-2, with TRBD1 matching over 12 bases. Germline CDR1 and CDR2: SEHNR and FQNEAQ (reference sequence). The CDR3 consists of 13 residues. After removal of 5 bases from V and 8 bases from J, the junction contained 3 bases not matched to a gene. The CDR3 DNA is TGTGCCAGCAGCGCGGGACAGGGGGCCGGCTACACCTTC. This sequence encodes CASSAGQGAGYTF.

This chain connects TRBV2 to TRBJ1-2; perhaps TRBD1 as D (5 bases). Germline V gene lookup returns CDR1 SNHLY and CDR2 FYNNEI. The V gene lost 11 bases and the J gene lost 3 bases, with 13 bases spanning the gap. The CDR3 totals 12 residues. CDR3 in amino acids: CAADGADYGYTF. The CDR3 nucleotides are TGTGCCGCCGACGGGGCAGACTATGGCTACACCTTC.

V usage is TRBV10-3 and J usage is TRBJ2-1, with TRBD2 identical over 10 bases. Germline trimming cut 5 bases from V and 6 bases from J; bases unmatched to any gene: 4. The CDR3 sequence is 14 residues long. Germline assignment: CDR1 ENHRY and CDR2 SYGVKD. The CDR3 spells CAISHLAGGNEQFF. For the CDR3, the DNA is TGTGCCATCAGTCATTTAGCGGGAGGCAATGAGCAGTTCTTC.

The CDR3 nucleotides are TGTGCCAGCAGCTTAGCACAGGGGGCCTCGTACGAGCAGTACTTC. This sequence encodes CASSLAQGASYEQYF. The J gene is TRBJ2-7, the V gene TRBV7-9, with TRBD1 matching over 9 bases. CDR1 is SEHNR, CDR2 FQNEAQ, per germline (reference sequence). The length of the CDR3 is 15 residues. Losses at the gene ends were 0 bases for V and 4 bases for J; bases not matched to a gene: 4.

The chain uses TRBV11-3 and TRBJ1-6; 8 nucleotides line up with TRBD1. Germline V gene data show CDR1 as SGHNT and CDR2 as YENEEA. Trimming cost V 2 bases and J 6 bases; bases outside gene matches: 12. This CDR3 region has 18 residues. CDR3 nucleotide sequence: TGTGCCAGCAGCTTATGTCCGCATCCGGGGACAGGTAATTCACCCCTCCACTTT. As protein: CASSLCPHPGTGNSPLHF.

This rearrangement joins TRBV9 to TRBJ1-2, with D unclear. The germline gives CDR1 SGDLS, CDR2 YYNGEE. Trimming removed 3 bases from V and 4 bases from J, with 10 bases in between. The CDR3 is 13 residues long. CDR3 in DNA: TGTGCCAGCAGCGGGGGAACCAGCTATGGCTACACCTTC. It yields the protein CASSGGTSYGYTF.

CDR3 residues: CATKIWVELYSNQPQHF. The CDR3 DNA sequence: TGTGCCACCAAAATCTGGGTTGAGCTGTATAGCAATCAGCCCCAGCATTTT. V gene TRBV10-3 combines with J gene TRBJ1-5; D not certain. This CDR3 is 17 amino acids long. V lost 10 bases and J 0 bases, leaving 22 bases between the germline ends. In germline, CDR1 is ENHRY, CDR2 SYGVKD.

This rearrangement joins TRBV9 to TRBJ2-7; TRBD1 matches 9 bases. After removal of 0 bases from V and 6 bases from J, the junction contained 4 bases not matched to a gene. The CDR3 is 14 residues long. From germline, CDR1 is SGDLS and CDR2 YYNGEE. The CDR3 DNA reads TGTGCCAGCAGCGTAGGGGACAGGGCCGGCGAGCAGTACTTC. It yields the protein CASSVGDRAGEQYF.

The J gene is TRBJ2-7, the V gene TRBV6-6; D possibly matches TRBD1 or TRBD2 (7 bases each). CDR3 size: 16 residues. With 0 bases removed from V and 1 base from J, the gap between germline ends came to 13 bases. Germline loops: CDR1 MNHNY, CDR2 SVGAGI (reference sequence). The CDR3 DNA reads as TGTGCCAGCAGTTACTCGAAGCGGGACAGTTCCTACGAGCAGTACTTC. Protein product: CASSYSKRDSSYEQYF.

V gene TRBV27 combines with J gene TRBJ2-4; D may be TRBD2 (5 bases). Per the germline V gene, CDR1 is MNHEY and CDR2 is SMNVEV (reference sequence). The germline V and J ends were trimmed by 9 bases and 6 bases, with 27 bases remaining between them. This CDR3 has 17 amino acids. CDR3 amino acids: CASSRLAAPSAGNIQYF. The DNA of the CDR3 is TGTGCCAGTTCCCGCCTAGCAGCCCCGTCTGCGGGAAACATTCAGTACTTC.

The chain uses TRBV28 and TRBJ2-5, with TRBD2 matching over 11 bases. Germline values: CDR1 MDHEN, CDR2 SYDVKM. This CDR3 is built from 16 residues. The junction had 7 bases not matched to a gene; V was cut back by 5 bases and J by 2 bases. Written as DNA, the CDR3 is TGTGCCAGCAGTCTCTGGCTAGCGGGAGGTCAAGAGACCCAGTACTTC. Its protein product is CASSLWLAGGQETQYF. Supplemented by reference TRBV28 and TRBJ2-5, the full variable domain reads DVKVTQSSRYLVKRTGEKVFLECVQDMDHENMFWYRQDPGLGLRLIYFSYDVKMKEKGDIPEGYSVSREKKERFSLILESASTNQTSMYLCASSLWLAGGQETQYFGPGTRLLVL.

V usage is TRBV15 and J usage is TRBJ1-5, with TRBD1 identical over 7 bases. Germline V gives CDR1 LNHNV, CDR2 YYDKDF (reference sequence). This CDR3 is 14 amino acids long. Trimming cost V 3 bases and J 3 bases; bases outside gene matches: 2. CDR3 region: CATSSGQANQPQHF. The CDR3 coding sequence is TGTGCCACCAGCAGCGGACAGGCCAATCAGCCCCAGCATTTT.

This sequence joins TRBV4-1 and TRBJ1-6; D uncertain. Trimming shortened V by 1 base and J by 4 bases, and 11 bases separated the two germline ends. The CDR3 runs 16 residues. The germline CDR1 and CDR2 sequences are MGHRA and YSYEKL. The chain's CDR3 is CASSQVYHRYNSPLHF. CDR3 in DNA: TGCGCCAGCAGCCAAGTCTACCACAGATATAATTCACCCCTCCACTTT.

The chain employs TRBV19 and TRBJ2-3; 15 bases line up with TRBD2. Germline V lookup: CDR1 LNHDA, CDR2 SQIVND (reference sequence). The trim removed 9 bases at V and 4 bases at J, leaving 17 bases unmatched. The CDR3 length is 19 residues. The CDR3 spells CASTPRPGLAGGMADTQYF. As DNA, the CDR3 is TGTGCCAGCACCCCACGCCCGGGACTAGCGGGAGGTATGGCAGATACGCAGTATTTT.

The chain links TRBV28 to TRBJ2-7; no reliable D call. The CDR3 consists of 14 residues. Trimming stripped 1 base from V and 2 bases from J, with 9 bases between. Germline assignment: CDR1 MDHEN and CDR2 SYDVKM. CDR3 residues: CASSLFVGTYEQYF. CDR3 DNA sequence: TGTGCCAGCAGTTTATTTGTCGGAACCTACGAGCAGTACTTC.

V gene TRBV30 combines with J gene TRBJ2-5, with TRBD1 as a possible D gene (6 bases). V lost 5 bases and J lost 4, with 17 bases in between. The CDR3 contains 14 residues. CDR1 GTSNPN and CDR2 SVGIG come from the germline V gene (reference sequence). CDR3 sequence (DNA): TGTGCCTGGGACAGGTTAAGGGAAGGAGAGACCCAGTACTTC. This sequence encodes CAWDRLREGETQYF.

V gene TRBV11-2 combines with J gene TRBJ1-2; perhaps TRBD1 as D (5 bases). The V end was cut by 5 bases, the J end by 1 base, with 17 bases between. The CDR3 is made up of 16 amino acids. CDR1 is SGHAT, CDR2 FQNNGV, per germline. The CDR3 reads CASSQATGTLNYGYTF. The CDR3 coding sequence is TGTGCCAGCAGCCAGGCCACCGGGACCCTTAACTATGGCTACACCTTC.